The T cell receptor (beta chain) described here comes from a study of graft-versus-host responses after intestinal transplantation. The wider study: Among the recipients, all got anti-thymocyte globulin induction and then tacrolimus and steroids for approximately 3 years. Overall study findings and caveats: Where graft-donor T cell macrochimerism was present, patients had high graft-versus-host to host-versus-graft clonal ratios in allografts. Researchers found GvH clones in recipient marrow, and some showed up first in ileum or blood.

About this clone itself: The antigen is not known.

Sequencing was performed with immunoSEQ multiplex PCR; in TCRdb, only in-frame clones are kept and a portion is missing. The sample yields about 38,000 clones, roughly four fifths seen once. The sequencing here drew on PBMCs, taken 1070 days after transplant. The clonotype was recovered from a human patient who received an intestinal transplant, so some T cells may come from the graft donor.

The CDR3 DNA is TGTGCCATCAGTAGCGGCCCCACAGATACGCAGTATTTT. Translating gives CAISSGPTDTQYF. This rearrangement joins TRBV10-3 to TRBJ2-3; tentatively, D is TRBD2 (5 bases). The germline V gene encodes CDR1 ENHRY and CDR2 SYGVKD. V was shortened by 5 bases and J by 2 bases, with 8 bases between the two germline ends. The CDR3 sequence is 13 residues long.